A single sample is the source of the 14 T cell receptor beta chains below, sequenced in a study of tissue T cells after allogeneic stem cell transplantation. As for time point: mouse harvest day 14 after allogeneic transplant. Tail vein injection delivered 10^7 T-cell-depleted bone marrow cells and 10^6 splenic CD5+ T cells. Generated by immunoSEQ multiplex PCR, the TCRdb table keeps only in-frame clones and is missing some. Seen here are around 540 clones, 50% observed once, and the top ten hold about 49%. Sequencing input: spleen. These TCRs come from a female BALB/c mouse given C57BL/6 T cells with graft-versus-host disease after an allogeneic hematopoietic cell transplant.

Turning to this clone: Gene labels here are mouse ones. Read data end 1 residue before the CDR3 end; the end is taken from the germline J gene. The chain employs TRBV29 and TRBJ2-4; D possibly corresponds to TRBD1 (5 bases). The CDR3 contains 13 residues. Germline values: CDR1 MSHET, CDR2 SYDVDS. The ends were cut back, 3 bases at V and 5 bases at J, with 9 bases in the middle. This chain's CDR3 is CASSLAGPNTLYF. CDR3 DNA (partial): TGTGCTAGCAGTTTGGCAGGGCCAAACACCTTGTAC.

Notes on this clone: The listed genes are named as in mouse. Coverage ceases 1 residue before the CDR3 finishes, and the germline J gene fills in the end. The chain recombines TRBV15 with TRBJ2-5, with TRBD1 matching 7 bases. Germline V CDR1 and CDR2: SGHND, FRSKSL. The junction had 11 bases not matched to a gene; V was cut back by 3 bases and J by 11 bases. The CDR3 covers 14 residues. The CDR3 here is CASSFNRDSRHQYF. The sequenced CDR3 bases are TGTGCCAGCAGTTTCAACCGGGACAGCAGACACCAGTAC.

This clone is termed large. The listed genes are named as in mouse. The read halts 1 residue ahead of the CDR3 end, with the missing end drawn from the germline J gene. The V and J genes are TRBV15 and TRBJ1-1; D is uncertain. The CDR3 loop spans 15 amino acids. The V end lost 6 bases, the J end lost 0 bases, and 14 bases lay between the germline ends. From germline, CDR1 is SGHND and CDR2 FRSKSL. CDR3 bases read: TGTGCCAGCAGCGTGCCCGACACACCAAACACAGAAGTCTTC. This codes for CASSVPDTPNTEVF. The entire CDR3 reads CASSVPDTPNTEVFF.

Worth noting for this clone: Gene labels here are mouse ones. The read gets to within 1 residue of the CDR3 end, and the germline J gene fills in the rest. J is TRBJ1-4 and V is TRBV29, with 7 nucleotides matching TRBD1. V lost 6 bases to trimming and J lost 4 bases; unmatched junction nucleotides: 5. Germline loops: CDR1 MSHET, CDR2 SYDVDS. The CDR3 sequence is 14 residues long. The covered CDR3 bases are TGTGCTAGCAGCCCAGGACAGGACAACGAAAGATTATTT. Amino acids: CASSPGQDNERLF. The full CDR3 reads CASSPGQDNERLFF. Supplemented by reference TRBV29 and TRBJ1-4, the full variable domain reads DMKVTQMPRYLIKRMGENVLLECGQDMSHETMYWYRQDPGLGLQLIYISYDVDSNSEGDIPKGYRVSRKKREHFSLILDSAKTNQTSVYFCASSPGQDNERLFFGHGTKLSVL.

The sample holds a few counts of this clone. Mouse gene names and germline throughout. Read sequence stops 1 residue before the CDR3 end, and the germline J gene provides the missing end. The chain links TRBV12-2 to TRBJ2-1; 9 nucleotides agree with TRBD1. The CDR3 runs to 13 residues. J was trimmed by 7 bases and V by 0 bases; bases with no gene match: 0. Germline CDR1 and CDR2: SGHLS and HYDKME. Incomplete CDR3 DNA: TGTGCCAGCTCTCTCACAGGGGGCGCTGAGCAGTTC. It is translated as CASSLTGGAEQF. The CDR3, in full, reads CASSLTGGAEQFF.

Concerning this clone itself: Gene names are the mouse ones. The read ends 1 residue shy of where the CDR3 ends; the end is completed using the germline J gene. The chain has TRBV29 and TRBJ2-1, with D possibly called TRBD1 or TRBD2 (7 bases each). Trimming left V 4 bases short and J 5 bases short, with 9 bases between. CDR3 size: 13 residues. CDR1 MSHET and CDR2 SYDVDS come from the germline V gene. The DNA read from the CDR3 is TGTGCTAGCAGTTCAGGGGGGGATGCTGAGCAGTTC. Encoded protein: CASSSGGDAEQF. The full CDR3 is CASSSGGDAEQFF.

This clone is large (0.1 to 1%) in the sample. Gene names and germline refer to mouse. The sequenced fragment ends 1 residue before the CDR3 boundary, so the rest is inferred from the germline J gene. The chain employs TRBV29 and TRBJ1-1, with D perhaps TRBD1 (5 bases). V was shortened by 8 bases and J by 1 base, with 5 bases between the two germline ends. This CDR3 contains 11 residues. Germline V CDR1 and CDR2: MSHET, SYDVDS. CDR3 protein: CASGGNTEVFF. Incomplete CDR3 DNA: TGTGCTAGCGGGGGGAACACAGAAGTCTTC.

This clone was detected only a few times. All gene names here are mouse names. The read stops 1 residue short of the end of the CDR3; the missing end is completed from the germline J gene. V is TRBV19 and J is TRBJ2-7; possibly TRBD1 for D (5 bases). CDR1 is FNHDT, CDR2 SITEND, per germline (reference sequence). This CDR3 has 13 residues. The ends were cut back, 2 bases at V and 3 bases at J, with 9 bases in the middle. This CDR3 reads CASSMDKIYEQYF. CDR3 DNA, as far as it was read: TGTGCCAGCAGTATGGACAAAATCTATGAACAGTAC.

In regard to this clone: These gene names are mouse names. From the germline J gene comes the end of the CDR3, since the read stops 1 residue before it. This chain uses TRBV13-1 with TRBJ1-1; D is ambiguous. The CDR3 totals 13 residues. The V and J ends lost 3 bases and 0 bases respectively, with 6 bases between them. CDR1 and CDR2 (germline): NSHNY, SYGAGN. The CDR3: CASSAGANTEVFF. The sequenced part of the CDR3 DNA is TGTGCCAGCAGTGCGGGTGCAAACACAGAAGTCTTC.

A note on this clone: Any gene name here is a mouse gene name. The read finishes 1 residue shy of the CDR3 end, and the germline J gene is used to complete it. The chain recombines TRBV5 with TRBJ1-3; the D gene is possibly TRBD1 (5 bases). This CDR3 has 16 residues. V shed 0 bases and J shed 1 base, with 10 bases lying between them. Looked up from germline, CDR1 is LGHNA and CDR2 is YNLKQL (reference sequence). The CDR3 loop is CASSQDGRVSGNTLYF. The CDR3 bases that were read are TGTGCCAGCAGCCAAGACGGCAGGGTGTCTGGAAATACGCTCTAT.

In its sample, this clone was seen a few times. Mouse germline and gene names are used. Coverage ceases 1 residue before the CDR3 finishes, and the germline J gene fills in the end. The chain has TRBV13-3 and TRBJ1-2; D unresolved. Looked up from germline, CDR1 is NNHDY and CDR2 is SYVADS. The CDR3 covers 10 residues. The V end was cut by 10 bases, the J end by 3 bases, with 7 bases between. CDR3 residues: CAHGHSDYTF. The part of the CDR3 DNA that was read is TGTGCCCATGGGCACTCCGACTACACC.

As for this clone: The gene symbols are mouse symbols. With the read ending 1 residue before the CDR3 end, the germline J gene is used to fill in that end. The rearrangement links TRBV12-2 to TRBJ2-3; a possible D gene is TRBD2 (6 bases). The V gene's germline CDR1 is SGHLS and CDR2 HYDKME. CDR3 size: 14 residues. The V gene lost 2 bases and the J gene lost 0 bases, with 8 bases spanning the gap. The CDR3 loop reads CASSPLGSAETLYF. The sequenced part of the CDR3 DNA is TGTGCCAGCTCTCCCCTGGGGAGTGCAGAAACGCTGTAT.

This clone came up once. The genes and germline here are from mouse. The read finishes 1 residue shy of the CDR3 end, and the germline J gene is used to complete it. The gene calls are TRBV13-3 and TRBJ2-5, with 8 bases lining up with TRBD2. The length of the CDR3 is 15 residues. V trimming: 0 bases; J trimming: 8 bases; junction bases outside the gene matches: 8. Germline V CDR1 and CDR2: NNHDY, SYVADS. The CDR3 DNA, read in part, is TGTGCCAGCAGTGATGCGCGGGGGGGCGCGGGCACCCAGTAC. As protein: CASSDARGGAGTQY. The CDR3 in its entirety is CASSDARGGAGTQYF.

In regard to this clone: These gene names are mouse names. The missing CDR3 end, 1 residue past where the read stops, is filled in from the germline J gene. This sequence joins TRBV17 and TRBJ1-5; D remains ambiguous. The V end lost 0 bases, the J end lost 9 bases, and 9 bases lay between the germline ends. There are 13 residues in the CDR3. Germline assignment: CDR1 MNHDT and CDR2 YYDKIL. The CDR3 sequence: CASSRDPEGAPLF. CDR3 DNA (partial): TGTGCTAGCAGTAGAGATCCAGAGGGGGCTCCGCTT.